These T cell receptor beta chains were read from a single sample in a study of human T cells and chemical hapten exposure. MiXCR, applied by TCRdb to the RACE reads, yields one record per CDR3 protein. This table holds about 69,000 distinct CDR3 sequences, 10% found once. The sample consisted of whole blood, taken in connection with sensitization to the hapten diphenylcyclopropenone (DPC). These receptors originate from a woman aged 45-59 years with alopecia areata. Some clones in this sample may be carry-over from other donors' samples. CDR3s include the opening cysteine and the closing phenylalanine or tryptophan. The order of the fields is J gene, clone size, D gene, V gene, CDR3 DNA, CDR3 protein. D genes are given only for firm matches. Clone size is given for some rows only: seen once, a few or many times, or a class if the clone is expanded.

TRBJ2-7,-,-,TRBV10-3,TGTACCATCAGTGAGTCTCTGTTACAGGGAAACTACGAGCAGTACTTC,CTISESLLQGNYEQYF
TRBJ1-2,-,-,TRBV7-9,TGTGCCAGCAGCCCCCGGACAATTAATGGCTACACCTTC,CASSPRTINGYTF
TRBJ1-6,many,-,TRBV12-3/TRBV12-4,TGTGCCAGCAGTCAGGACCTCCCCGGATCACCCCTCCACTTT,CASSQDLPGSPLHF
TRBJ2-7,-,TRBD1,TRBV29-1,TGCAGCGTTGAAGAAGCAGGGACAGCACTCCAGTACTTC,CSVEEAGTALQYF
TRBJ2-7,many,TRBD1,TRBV20-1,TGCAGTGCCCCCCGGGGACAGGGATACGAGCAGTACTTC,CSAPRGQGYEQYF
TRBJ2-1,few,TRBD2,TRBV6-2/TRBV6-3,TGTGCCGGGGGACTAGCGGGAGGGCTTGGTGAGCAGTTCTTC,CAGGLAGGLGEQFF
TRBJ1-1,few,TRBD1,TRBV5-1,TGCGCCAGCAGCTTGGCGGGACAGGGGTGGACTGAAGCTTTCTTT,CASSLAGQGWTEAFF
TRBJ2-7,many,TRBD1,TRBV28,TGTGCCAGCAGTCGGACAGGGATGAGCTCCTACGAGCAGTACTTC,CASSRTGMSSYEQYF
TRBJ2-1,-,TRBD2,TRBV15,TGTGCCACCAGCAGGGCCGCCCTTAGCGGGAGGGGGAATGAGCAGTTCTTC,CATSRAALSGRGNEQFF
TRBJ1-5,many,-,TRBV28,TGTGCCTCGGGAGGGCCCCAGCATTTT,CASGGPQHF
TRBJ1-2,few,-,TRBV29-1,TGCAGCGTTGATTCGGGGGAGGCTCCCTTTAACTATGGCTACACCTTC,CSVDSGEAPFNYGYTF
TRBJ2-3,-,TRBD2,TRBV5-4,TGTGCCAGCAGCTTGCCGGCTAGCGGAGCGCGGGATACGCAGTATTTT,CASSLPASGARDTQYF
TRBJ2-2,many,-,TRBV7-8,TGTGCCAGCAGCTTATTTCTAGCTTCGAACACCGGGGAGCTGTTTTTT,CASSLFLASNTGELFF
TRBJ2-3,many,TRBD2,TRBV7-2,TGTGCCAGCAGCTTTCGAAGCGGGGCCAGCACAGATACGCAGTATTTT,CASSFRSGASTDTQYF
TRBJ1-6,many,-,TRBV5-1,TGCGCCAGCAGCTTGGAGGTACAGGCGTATTCACCCCTCCACTTT,CASSLEVQAYSPLHF
TRBJ1-5,many,-,TRBV23-1,TGCGCCAGCAGTCGCAAAGCTGGGACCCGGGCTAATCAGCCCCAGCATTTT,CASSRKAGTRANQPQHF
TRBJ1-2,-,TRBD1,TRBV16,TGTGCCAGCACCCGAGGGACAGGACAAGCTAACTATGGCTACACCTTC,CASTRGTGQANYGYTF
TRBJ1-1,many,-,TRBV12-3/TRBV12-4,TGTGCCAGCAGTCACAGGAGGATGAACACTGAAGCTTTCTTT,CASSHRRMNTEAFF
TRBJ2-5,few,TRBD2,TRBV25-1,TGTGCCAGCAGGGGGAGGGGCCGGGAGACCCAGTACTTC,CASRGRGRETQYF
TRBJ2-6,many,TRBD2,TRBV19,TGTGCCAGTAGTATACGGGGGGGCCAGAGGACTACTGGGGCCAACGTCCTGACTTTC,CASSIRGGQRTTGANVLTF
TRBJ1-1,many,-,TRBV18,TGTGCCAGCTCACCCTCTCAGACCGCTGAAGCTTTCTTT,CASSPSQTAEAFF
TRBJ2-2,few,-,TRBV7-8,TGTGCCAGCAGCCAGGGTGCGCTGGAGGAGCTGTTTTTT,CASSQGALEELFF
TRBJ1-2,few,-,TRBV29-1,TGCAGCGTTGGCGGCAGGGGAGGAGTTGGCTACACCTTC,CSVGGRGGVGYTF
TRBJ1-5,many,TRBD1,TRBV5-5,TGTGCCAGCAGCTTCGGACAGGACAATCAGCCCCAGCATTTT,CASSFGQDNQPQHF
TRBJ2-2,-,-,TRBV7-8,TGTGCCAGCAGCGAGGACAGAACCGGGGAGCTGTTTTTT,CASSEDRTGELFF
TRBJ1-1,-,-,TRBV15,TGTGCCACCAGCAGAGATCCCTACACTGAAGCTTTCTTT,CATSRDPYTEAFF
TRBJ2-1,many,-,TRBV29-1,TGCAGCGTTGAGAGGGCGTTCGGGGGAACTGAGCAGTTCTTC,CSVERAFGGTEQFF
TRBJ1-5,-,-,TRBV6-2/TRBV6-3,TGTGCCAGCAGTTACTCGGTCCGCTTCGCCAGCAATCAGCCCCAGCATTTT,CASSYSVRFASNQPQHF
TRBJ1-6,-,-,TRBV3-1,TGTGCCAGCAGCCAGGGACCTAATTCACCCATCCACTTT,CASSQGPNSPIHF
TRBJ1-1,-,-,TRBV12-3/TRBV12-4,TGTGCCAGCAGTATCCGCCGGGGCACTGAAGCTTTCTTT,CASSIRRGTEAFF
TRBJ2-7,few,-,TRBV2,TGTGCCAGCAGTGTCCCCAAGACCTGGGACACAAACTACGAGCAGTACTTC,CASSVPKTWDTNYEQYF
TRBJ1-6,many,-,TRBV5-6,TGTGCCAGCAGCTCGAGACCCGGGGTTTCCTCCTATAATTCACCCCTCCACTTT,CASSSRPGVSSYNSPLHF
TRBJ1-2,many,TRBD1,TRBV7-9,TGTGCCAGCAGTTTGCCGGACCCCAGACAGGGGGACTATGGCTACACCTTC,CASSLPDPRQGDYGYTF
TRBJ1-1,many,TRBD1,TRBV12-3/TRBV12-4,TGTGCCAGCAGCCGACAGGGAGTAACCACTGAAGCTTTCTTT,CASSRQGVTTEAFF
TRBJ2-7,many,-,TRBV4-1,TGCGCCAGCAGCCATGCCAGACTTGGTTCGCTCGGGGACCAGCCCCTTTTC,CASSHARLGSLGDQPLF
TRBJ2-5,-,-,TRBV12-3/TRBV12-4,TGTGCCAGCAGTTCGTTTGAGACCCAGTACTTC,CASSSFETQYF
TRBJ2-3,many,TRBD2,TRBV19,TGTGCCAGTAGTATCTCAGCGGGAGAGGGGCATACGCAGTATTTT,CASSISAGEGHTQYF
TRBJ2-1,many,TRBD2,TRBV4-1,TGCGCCAGCAGCCAAGGCCCCGGGACTAAGGGAAATGAGCAGTTCTTC,CASSQGPGTKGNEQFF
TRBJ2-1,many,TRBD1,TRBV3-1,TGTGCCAGCAGCCAAGGGACAGGGTGGCGTAGCTCCTACAATGAGCAGTTCTTC,CASSQGTGWRSSYNEQFF
TRBJ2-1,few,TRBD2,TRBV18,TGTGCCAACTCAGACGGACTAGCGGACAATGAGCAGTTCTTC,CANSDGLADNEQFF
TRBJ1-2,few,-,TRBV5-1,TGCGCCAGCAGCTTGTCCGGGGGCACTGATCGCTACACCTTC,CASSLSGGTDRYTF
TRBJ1-1,many,-,TRBV29-1,TGCAGCGCTAAAATGCGGACAGACATGAACACTGAAGCTTTCTTT,CSAKMRTDMNTEAFF
TRBJ2-5,few,-,TRBV6-1,TGTGCCAGCCAAGAGGGCTACCAAGAGACCCAGTACTTC,CASQEGYQETQYF
TRBJ2-1,many,-,TRBV4-2,TGTGCCAGCCGTCCGGCGGAAACCTACAATGAGCAGTTCTTC,CASRPAETYNEQFF
TRBJ1-5,few,-,TRBV6-5,TGTGCCAGCAGAGAAAAACAAGGGAGGCTCAATCAGCCCCAGCATTTT,CASREKQGRLNQPQHF
TRBJ2-7,many,-,TRBV20-1,TGCAGTGCTTTAACAGGGCAGTACGAGCAGTACTTC,CSALTGQYEQYF